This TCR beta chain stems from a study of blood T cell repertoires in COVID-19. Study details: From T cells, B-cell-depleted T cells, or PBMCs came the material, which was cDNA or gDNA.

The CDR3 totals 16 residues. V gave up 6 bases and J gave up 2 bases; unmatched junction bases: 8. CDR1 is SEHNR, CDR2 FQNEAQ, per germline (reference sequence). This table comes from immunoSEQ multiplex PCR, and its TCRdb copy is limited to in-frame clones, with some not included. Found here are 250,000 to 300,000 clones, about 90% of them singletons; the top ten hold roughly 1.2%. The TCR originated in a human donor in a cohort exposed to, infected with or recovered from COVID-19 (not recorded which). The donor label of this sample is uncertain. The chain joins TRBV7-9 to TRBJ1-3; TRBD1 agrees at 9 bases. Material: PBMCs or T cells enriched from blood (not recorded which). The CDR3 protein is CASRPGQGAPGNTIYF. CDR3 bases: TGTGCCAGCAGACCGGGACAGGGCGCCCCTGGAAACACCATATATTTT.